This TCR beta chain is drawn from a study of cytomegalovirus exposure and HLA in healthy donors. Findings and limits, study-wide: Association of a missense DCLRE1C variant with TCR beta V- and J-gene trimming was reported in a later analysis.

PCR employed 60 Vbeta and 13 Jbeta primers. The authors' processing: An analysis that came later counted some 80 million unique TCR beta chains, about 10 million shared. Repertoires were generated with immunoSEQ multiplex PCR, while TCRdb's copy carries only in-frame clones and drops some. V, J and clone size are taken as reported in that table, and D and trimming were inferred from the DNA itself. Of roughly 120,000 clones in the sample, roughly 15% were seen once. Points on this clone: The target antigen is unknown.

Germline lookup yields CDR1 SGHTA and CDR2 FQGNSA. Trimming shortened V by 1 base and J by 3 bases, and 11 bases separated the two germline ends. This CDR3 has 15 amino acids. The chain couples TRBV7-2 to TRBJ2-3; possible D gene TRBD1, 5 bases. This TCR derives from a woman in her late teens or twenties in good health and CMV-seronegative. The sequencing input was PBMCs. DNA for the CDR3: TGTGCCAGCAGCTTAGATGGCAGGGAAACAGATACGCAGTATTTT. Its protein product is CASSLDGRETDTQYF.